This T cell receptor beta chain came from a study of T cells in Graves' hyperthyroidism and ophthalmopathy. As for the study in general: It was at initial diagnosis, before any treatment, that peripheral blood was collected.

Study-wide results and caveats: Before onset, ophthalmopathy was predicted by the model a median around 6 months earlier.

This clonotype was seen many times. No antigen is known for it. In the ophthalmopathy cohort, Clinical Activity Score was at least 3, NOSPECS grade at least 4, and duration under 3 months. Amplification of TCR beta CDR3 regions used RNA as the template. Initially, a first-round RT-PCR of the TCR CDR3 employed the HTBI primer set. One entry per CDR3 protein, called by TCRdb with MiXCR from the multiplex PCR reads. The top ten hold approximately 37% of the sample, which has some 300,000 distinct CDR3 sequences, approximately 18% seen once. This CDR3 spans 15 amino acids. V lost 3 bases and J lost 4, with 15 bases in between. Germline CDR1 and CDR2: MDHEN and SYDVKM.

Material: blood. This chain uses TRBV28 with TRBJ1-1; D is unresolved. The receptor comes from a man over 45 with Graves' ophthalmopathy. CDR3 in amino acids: CASSFESPRGTEAFF. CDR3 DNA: TGTGCCAGCAGTTTTGAGAGCCCTAGAGGCACTGAAGCTTTCTTT.